The clone carrying this TCR beta chain was counted at least ten times. No antigen is known for it. The data were taken from a study of early T cells in non-severe SARS-CoV-2 infection. Across the study: The authors sequenced bulk RNA from unsorted whole blood, leaving chains unpaired.

In the library, individual cDNA molecules carried attached unique molecular identifiers. TCRdb independently ran MiXCR on the 5' RACE reads; one entry per CDR3 protein. The profile shows about 56,000 distinct CDR3 sequences, about 15% of them singletons. Findings and limits, study-wide: A preference for anti-spike CD8 responses marked VDJdb matching, which missed private and CD4 specificities.

Germline loops: CDR1 MDHEN, CDR2 SYDVKM. V shed 5 bases and J shed 5 bases, with 18 bases lying between them. The length of the CDR3 is 15 residues. The TCR comes from an adult who was a healthcare worker with PCR-confirmed SARS-CoV-2 infection or an uninfected control (not recorded which). The chain links TRBV28 to TRBJ2-5; D unclear. Here the sequenced sample was whole blood, taken at baseline. The CDR3 spells CASSPRPTKEETQYF. CDR3 nucleotides: TGTGCCAGCAGTCCCCGACCCACCAAGGAGGAGACCCAGTACTTC. Combining the CDR3 with reference TRBV28 and TRBJ2-5 gives the whole variable domain DVKVTQSSRYLVKRTGEKVFLECVQDMDHENMFWYRQDPGLGLRLIYFSYDVKMKEKGDIPEGYSVSREKKERFSLILESASTNQTSMYLCASSPRPTKEETQYFGPGTRLLVL.